The clone carrying this TCR beta chain was observed a few times. The antigen is undetermined. The data are from a study of cytotoxic CD8 clonotypes in ibrutinib-treated CLL. Study in general: Averaging across samples gave approximately 270,000 productive templates and about 94,000 productive rearrangements. General study findings and limits: Clonality measured at baseline exceeded age-matched healthy donors, tracking circulating CD8+ T-cell counts. Contraction or stability on treatment characterized the public clonotypes, which were uncommon.

From germline, CDR1 is MNHNS and CDR2 SASEGT. V lost 4 bases and J 5 bases, leaving 9 bases between the germline ends. The CDR3 consists of 12 residues. The protocol was immunoSEQ multiplex PCR, while the TCRdb copy is restricted to in-frame clones and leaves out a portion. The sample yields 58,000 or so clones, approximately 57% seen once. Sample: PBMCs, taken after 12 months of ibrutinib treatment. This sequence joins TRBV6-1 and TRBJ2-7; D uncertain. The TCR sequence derives from a human donor with chronic lymphocytic leukemia. CDR3 DNA sequence: TGTGCCAGCAGTGGGGATATGCACGAGCAGTACGTC. Its translation is CASSGDMHEQYV.